Listed below are T cell receptor beta chains from one sample, sequenced in a study of blood T cell repertoires in COVID-19. Generated by immunoSEQ multiplex PCR, the TCRdb table keeps only in-frame clones and is missing some. The data show about 230,000 clones, 65% to 85% seen once. The material sequenced was peripheral blood. The source of these receptors is an elderly man with acute or convalescent COVID-19. The CDR3 runs from the conserved cysteine through the conserved F or W. Each record gives: CDR3 protein, CDR3 DNA, V gene, clone size, D gene, J gene. D genes are given only for firm matches. Rows may omit the clone size; those that give it use once, few, many or a size class.

CDR3aa: CASKSGGASSEQYF
CDR3nt: TGTGCCAGTAAAAGCGGGGGGGCTTCTTCCGAGCAGTACTTC
v_gene: TRBV19
abundance: once
d_gene: TRBD2
j_gene: TRBJ2-7

CDR3aa: CASSHGGTATNEKLFF
CDR3nt: TGTGCCAGCAGCCATGGGGGGACCGCAACTAATGAAAAACTGTTTTTT
v_gene: TRBV3-1/TRBV3-2
abundance: once
d_gene: -
j_gene: TRBJ1-4

CDR3aa: CASSPMRQGQETQYF
CDR3nt: TGTGCCAGCTCACCAATGAGGCAGGGCCAAGAGACCCAGTACTTC
v_gene: TRBV18
abundance: -
d_gene: -
j_gene: TRBJ2-5

CDR3aa: CASSLGQVYEQYF
CDR3nt: TGTGCCAGCAGCCTTGGACAGGTGTACGAGCAGTACTTC
v_gene: TRBV3-1/TRBV3-2
abundance: -
d_gene: TRBD1
j_gene: TRBJ2-7

CDR3aa: CASSIRDSYEQYF
CDR3nt: TGTGCCAGCAGTATACGGGACAGCTACGAGCAGTACTTC
v_gene: TRBV12-3/TRBV12-4
abundance: -
d_gene: TRBD1
j_gene: TRBJ2-7

CDR3aa: CASSLRGEETQYF
CDR3nt: TGTGCCAGCAGCTTGCGGGGGGAGGAGACCCAGTACTTC
v_gene: TRBV5-6
abundance: -
d_gene: TRBD2
j_gene: TRBJ2-5

CDR3aa: CASSRQGEGTDTQYF
CDR3nt: TGTGCCAGCAGCCGACAGGGGGAGGGCACAGATACGCAGTATTTT
v_gene: TRBV3-1/TRBV3-2
abundance: -
d_gene: TRBD1
j_gene: TRBJ2-3

CDR3aa: CASTGLAGGPDTQYF
CDR3nt: TGTGCCAGCACTGGTCTAGCGGGGGGCCCAGATACGCAGTATTTT
v_gene: TRBV2
abundance: once
d_gene: TRBD2
j_gene: TRBJ2-3

CDR3aa: CASSQFGTSGGDPQETQYF
CDR3nt: TGTGCCAGCAGCCAATTTGGGACTAGCGGGGGAGACCCCCAAGAGACCCAGTACTTC
v_gene: TRBV4-2
abundance: -
d_gene: TRBD2
j_gene: TRBJ2-5

CDR3aa: CASSMRTSGTGELFF
CDR3nt: TGTGCCAGTAGTATGAGGACTAGTGGCACCGGGGAGCTGTTTTTT
v_gene: TRBV19
abundance: -
d_gene: TRBD2
j_gene: TRBJ2-2

CDR3aa: CASSLGQNSPLHF
CDR3nt: TGCGCCAGCAGCTTGGGGCAGAATTCACCCCTCCACTTT
v_gene: TRBV5-1
abundance: -
d_gene: -
j_gene: TRBJ1-6

CDR3aa: CASGKTGGSTEAFF
CDR3nt: TGTGCCAGCGGCAAGACAGGGGGGAGTACTGAAGCTTTCTTT
v_gene: TRBV7-2
abundance: -
d_gene: TRBD1
j_gene: TRBJ1-1

CDR3aa: CASTSGQGTTQYF
CDR3nt: TGTGCCAGTACCTCGGGACAGGGGACGACCCAGTACTTC
v_gene: TRBV19
abundance: -
d_gene: TRBD1
j_gene: TRBJ2-5

CDR3aa: CAISERDNTDTQYF
CDR3nt: TGTGCCATCAGTGAGCGGGACAATACAGATACGCAGTATTTT
v_gene: TRBV10-3
abundance: -
d_gene: -
j_gene: TRBJ2-3

CDR3aa: CATSRGKTGSYNEQFF
CDR3nt: TGTGCCACCAGCAGAGGCAAAACCGGTTCCTACAATGAGCAGTTCTTC
v_gene: TRBV15
abundance: -
d_gene: -
j_gene: TRBJ2-1

CDR3aa: CSASEGTSADNEQFF
CDR3nt: TGCAGTGCTAGTGAAGGGACTAGCGCCGACAATGAGCAGTTCTTC
v_gene: TRBV20-1
abundance: -
d_gene: TRBD2
j_gene: TRBJ2-1

CDR3aa: CASSSPGQGAIYGYTF
CDR3nt: TGTGCCAGCAGTTCGCCGGGACAGGGGGCGATCTATGGCTACACCTTC
v_gene: TRBV28
abundance: -
d_gene: TRBD1
j_gene: TRBJ1-2

CDR3aa: CASSRGWPNEKLFF
CDR3nt: TGTGCCAGCAGCCGCGGATGGCCAAATGAAAAACTGTTTTTT
v_gene: TRBV3-1/TRBV3-2
abundance: -
d_gene: -
j_gene: TRBJ1-4

CDR3aa: CASSQIPGLGLYEQYF
CDR3nt: TGCGCCAGCAGCCAGATACCGGGACTAGGACTATACGAGCAGTACTTC
v_gene: TRBV4-1
abundance: few
d_gene: TRBD2
j_gene: TRBJ2-7

CDR3aa: CASSFAIGALGELFF
CDR3nt: TGTGCCAGCAGCTTCGCGATAGGGGCACTGGGGGAGCTGTTTTTT
v_gene: TRBV11-3
abundance: -
d_gene: -
j_gene: TRBJ2-2

CDR3aa: CASSAIPGQGTQFGTQYF
CDR3nt: TGTGCCAGCAGTGCCATACCGGGACAGGGGACCCAATTTGGGACCCAGTACTTC
v_gene: TRBV6-1
abundance: -
d_gene: TRBD1
j_gene: TRBJ2-5

CDR3aa: CASQGLAGGTGELFF
CDR3nt: TGTGCCAGCCAAGGACTAGCGGGAGGAACCGGGGAGCTGTTTTTT
v_gene: TRBV27
abundance: -
d_gene: TRBD2
j_gene: TRBJ2-2

CDR3aa: CASRSGERADTQYF
CDR3nt: TGTGCCAGCAGATCAGGGGAGCGTGCAGATACGCAGTATTTT
v_gene: TRBV2
abundance: -
d_gene: -
j_gene: TRBJ2-3

CDR3aa: CASSLALGLAEETQYF
CDR3nt: TGTGCCAGCAGCTTGGCCCTCGGCCTAGCTGAAGAGACCCAGTACTTC
v_gene: TRBV5-6
abundance: -
d_gene: -
j_gene: TRBJ2-5

CDR3aa: CASSLVGLAAQETQYF
CDR3nt: TGCGCCAGCAGCTTGGTCGGACTAGCGGCCCAAGAGACCCAGTACTTC
v_gene: TRBV5-1
abundance: -
d_gene: TRBD2
j_gene: TRBJ2-5

CDR3aa: CASSLFPALAGDNEQFF
CDR3nt: TGTGCCAGCAGCTTATTCCCCGCTCTCGCGGGAGACAATGAGCAGTTCTTC
v_gene: TRBV7-3
abundance: -
d_gene: TRBD2
j_gene: TRBJ2-1